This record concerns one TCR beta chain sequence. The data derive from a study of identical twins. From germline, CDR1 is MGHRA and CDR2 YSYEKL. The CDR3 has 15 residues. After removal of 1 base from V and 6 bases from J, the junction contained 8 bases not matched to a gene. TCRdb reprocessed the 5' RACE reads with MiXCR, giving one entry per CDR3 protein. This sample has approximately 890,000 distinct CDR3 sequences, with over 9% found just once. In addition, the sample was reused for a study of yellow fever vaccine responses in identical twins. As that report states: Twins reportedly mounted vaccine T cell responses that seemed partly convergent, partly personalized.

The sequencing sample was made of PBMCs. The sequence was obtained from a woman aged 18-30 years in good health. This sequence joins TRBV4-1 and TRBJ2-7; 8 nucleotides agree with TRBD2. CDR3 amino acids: CASSQGAREGREQYF. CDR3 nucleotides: TGCGCCAGCAGCCAAGGCGCTCGGGAGGGCCGCGAGCAGTACTTC.